A selection of T cell receptor beta chains follows, all from one sample in a study of shared clonotypes between healthy human individuals. Sequenced by immunoSEQ multiplex PCR; TCRdb stores in-frame clones only, minus some. The sample lists about 700,000 clones; 74% were seen once. The sequenced sample was memory CD4+ T cells sorted from blood. These receptors all stem from a woman aged 25-40 years in good health. CDR3s include the opening cysteine and the closing phenylalanine or tryptophan. A D gene is named only where the DNA matches it firmly. Clone size appears in some rows only: once, few, many, or a class for an expanded clone.

few,TRBJ2-1,TRBD2,TRBV14,CASSQGTSGIYEQFF,TGTGCCAGCAGCCAAGGGACTAGCGGGATCTATGAGCAGTTCTTC
.,TRBJ2-7,.,TRBV6-4,CASSLPRYEQYF,TGTGCCAGCAGTCTCCCCCGCTACGAGCAGTACTTC
few,TRBJ1-2,TRBD1,TRBV6-5,CASRDRGRANYGYTF,TGTGCCAGCAGGGACAGGGGGCGGGCGAACTATGGCTACACCTTC
few,TRBJ2-2,.,TRBV25-1,CASSEYATGHTGELFF,TGTGCCAGCAGTGAATACGCGACTGGTCACACCGGGGAGCTGTTTTTT
.,TRBJ2-7,.,TRBV5-1,CASSLGGPYEQYF,TGCGCCAGCAGCTTGGGGGGTCCCTACGAGCAGTACTTC
.,TRBJ2-7,.,TRBV28,CASNKGIFKYEQYF,TGTGCCAGCAACAAGGGAATATTTAAGTACGAGCAGTACTTC
.,TRBJ2-7,TRBD2,TRBV5-1,CASSPRTSGYTKDEQYF,TGCGCCAGCAGCCCCAGGACTAGCGGGTACACAAAGGACGAGCAGTACTTC
.,TRBJ2-3,TRBD2,TRBV5-1,CASSLAGVAGVSTDTQYF,TGCGCCAGCAGCTTGGCCGGAGTAGCGGGAGTGAGTACAGATACGCAGTATTTT
.,TRBJ2-4,TRBD2,TRBV7-8,CASSPTSGVSKNIQYF,TGTGCCAGCAGCCCGACTAGCGGGGTCTCCAAAAACATTCAGTACTTC
.,TRBJ2-5,TRBD1,TRBV10-2,CAKPFPAGRQGAAETQYF,TGCGCCAAACCGTTTCCGGCCGGGCGACAGGGGGCGGCGGAGACCCAGTACTTC
.,TRBJ2-2,.,TRBV18,CASSLSQRNTGELFF,TGTGCCAGCTCTCTCTCACAAAGGAACACCGGGGAGCTGTTTTTT
.,TRBJ1-4,.,TRBV28,CASSPRGAGNQKLFF,TGTGCCAGCAGCCCCCGGGGGGCGGGTAATCAAAAACTGTTTTTT
.,TRBJ1-1,.,TRBV6-5,CASSYNRVNTEAFF,TGTGCCAGCAGTTACAACAGGGTGAACACTGAAGCTTTCTTT
.,TRBJ1-6,.,TRBV7-9,CASSSPHSPLHF,TGTGCCAGCAGCTCGCCCCATTCACCCCTCCACTTT
few,TRBJ1-5,.,TRBV10-3,CAIADNDQPQHF,TGTGCCATCGCGGACAATGATCAGCCCCAGCATTTT
.,TRBJ2-4,.,TRBV14,CASSHDRQRDIQYF,TGTGCCAGCAGCCATGACAGGCAACGAGACATTCAGTACTTC
.,TRBJ2-3,TRBD2,TRBV28,CASSFSASGRAVDTQYF,TGTGCCAGCAGTTTCTCGGCTAGCGGGAGGGCCGTAGATACGCAGTATTTT
.,TRBJ2-7,TRBD2,TRBV14,CASSQDLAGNSYEQYF,TGTGCCAGCAGCCAAGATCTAGCGGGGAACTCCTACGAGCAGTACTTC
.,TRBJ2-2,.,TRBV5-1,CASSGVRTGELFF,TGCGCCAGCAGTGGGGTCCGGACCGGGGAGCTGTTTTTT
.,TRBJ2-7,TRBD1,TRBV5-1,CASSSPRDRDEQYF,TGTGCCAGCAGCTCACCCCGGGACAGGGACGAGCAGTACTTC
.,TRBJ2-1,TRBD1,TRBV5-1,CASSGRTGNEQFF,TGCGCCAGCAGCGGCAGGACAGGGAATGAGCAGTTCTTC
.,TRBJ2-6,TRBD2,TRBV25-1,CASSGSGDSGANVLTF,TGTGCCAGCAGTGGTAGCGGGGACTCTGGGGCCAACGTCCTGACTTTC
few,TRBJ2-7,TRBD2,TRBV28,CASSFLAGESYEQYF,TGTGCCAGCAGTTTTTTAGCGGGAGAGTCCTACGAGCAGTACTTC
.,TRBJ1-1,.,TRBV7-3,CASSLTMNTEAFF,TGTGCCAGCAGCTTAACTATGAACACTGAAGCTTTCTTT
.,TRBJ1-1,.,TRBV19,CAIPQTEAGENTEAFF,TGTGCCATCCCCCAAACCGAGGCGGGCGAGAACACTGAAGCTTTCTTT
.,TRBJ2-6,TRBD1,TRBV15,CATSRITGVGANVLTF,TGTGCCACCAGCAGAATTACAGGGGTTGGGGCCAACGTCCTGACTTTC
.,TRBJ2-1,.,TRBV19,CASSPPGSYNEQFF,TGTGCCAGTAGCCCTCCCGGCTCCTACAATGAGCAGTTCTTC
few,TRBJ2-1,TRBD2,TRBV6-1,CASSEVKRERQFF,TGTGCCAGCAGTGAGGTAAAGCGGGAGAGGCAGTTCTTC
.,TRBJ2-7,TRBD2,TRBV28,CASRKSGGITYEQYF,TGTGCCAGCAGAAAAAGCGGGGGGATCACCTACGAGCAGTACTTC
.,TRBJ1-5,TRBD1,TRBV19,CASSTLRDRYSNQPQHF,TGTGCCAGTAGTACCCTCCGGGACAGGTATAGCAATCAGCCCCAGCATTTT
.,TRBJ2-7,.,TRBV10-3,CAISDRGEYEQYF,TGTGCCATCAGTGACAGAGGAGAGTACGAGCAGTACTTC
few,TRBJ2-1,TRBD2,TRBV7-3,CASSGGLAGGAAYNEQFF,TGTGCCAGCAGCGGTGGACTAGCGGGAGGAGCCGCCTACAATGAGCAGTTCTTC
many,TRBJ1-5,.,TRBV7-9,CASSEMDQPQHF,TGTGCCAGCAGTGAAATGGATCAGCCCCAGCATTTT
.,TRBJ2-7,.,TRBV30,CAWSSTGSEQYF,TGTGCCTGGAGTAGCACAGGGTCCGAGCAGTACTTC
many,TRBJ2-7,.,TRBV9,CASSVGSRSYEQYF,TGTGCCAGCAGCGTAGGGTCCCGCTCCTACGAGCAGTACTTC
.,TRBJ2-2,TRBD2,TRBV28,CASSFPRTRTTGELFF,TGTGCCAGCAGTTTCCCGCGGACTAGAACAACCGGGGAGCTGTTTTTT
.,TRBJ2-3,TRBD2,TRBV10-3,CAISESDSGTDTQYF,TGTGCCATCAGTGAGTCGGATAGCGGGACAGATACGCAGTATTTT
many,TRBJ1-2,.,TRBV28,CASSAQEIYGYTF,TGTGCCAGCAGTGCACAGGAGATTTATGGCTACACCTTC
.,TRBJ2-3,TRBD2,TRBV28,CASSSPQGLAGVSDTQYF,TGTGCCAGCAGTTCACCCCAGGGACTAGCGGGAGTCTCGGATACGCAGTATTTT
.,TRBJ2-7,TRBD2,TRBV27,CASSFRGLGYEQYF,TGTGCCAGCAGTTTCAGGGGACTAGGCTACGAGCAGTACTTC
.,TRBJ1-1,.,TRBV29-1,CSVERSAMNTEAFF,TGCAGCGTTGAAAGGTCAGCTATGAACACTGAAGCTTTCTTT
.,TRBJ2-1,.,TRBV27,CASSLSGLWAASYNEQFF,TGTGCCAGCAGTTTATCGGGTCTTTGGGCGGCCTCCTACAATGAGCAGTTCTTC
once,TRBJ2-7,TRBD1,TRBV2,CASETGTVYEQYF,TGTGCCAGTGAAACCGGGACAGTCTACGAGCAGTACTTC
.,TRBJ2-7,TRBD2,TRBV28,CASYPSGRWGEQYF,TGTGCCAGCTATCCTAGCGGGAGATGGGGCGAGCAGTACTTC